This section outlines one T cell receptor beta chain sequence together with its context. Measured with immunoSEQ multiplex PCR; TCRdb has only the in-frame clones, and not every one. The sample consists of approximately 45,000 clones, around 94% of them appearing once. The sample comes from a study of OX40 agonist ivuxolimab in advanced cancers. This CDR3 is built from 15 residues. With 6 bases clipped from V and 0 bases from J, the junction kept 9 bases outside the gene matches. Germline V gives CDR1 SGDLS, CDR2 YYNGEE. The chain carries TRBV9 and TRBJ2-7; the match to TRBD1 covers 7 bases. This TCR derives from an adult with an advanced solid tumor such as melanoma, head and neck, liver or kidney cancer. The sample was CD4+ or CD8+ T cells sorted from blood, taken in a trial of the OX40 agonist ivuxolimab. In nucleotides, the CDR3 is TGTGCCAGCAACAGTTACACAGGGGTCTCCTACGAGCAGTACTTC. Amino acids: CASNSYTGVSYEQYF.